The 18 T cell receptor beta chains in this list originate from one sample, sequenced in a study of blood T cells in healthy people across ages. A sample-barcoded 5' primer and a J-beta primer mix were used in a second PCR of about 7 to 11 cycles. Each CDR3 protein is one row after TCRdb ran MiXCR on the 5' RACE reads. The sample records about 1.4 million distinct CDR3 sequences, approximately 59% being singletons. The sample was blood. These receptors all come from a young man in good health.

The V gene is TRBV13, the J gene TRBJ2-4; 7 bases are shared with TRBD2. Near its end, the DNA agrees better with TRBJ2-7, so the J call may be wrong. This CDR3 region has 15 residues. CDR1 and CDR2 (germline): PRHDT, FYEKMQ (reference sequence). In nucleotides, the CDR3 is TGTGCCAGCAGCCCTGGGGGAGGGACTCTCTACGAGCAGTACTTC. Protein: CASSPGGGTLYEQYF.

The chain uses TRBV20-1 and TRBJ1-2, with 8 bases that match TRBD1. Per germline, CDR1 DFQATT and CDR2 SNEGSKA (reference sequence). The CDR3 has 15 amino acids. V lost 4 bases and J lost 0; bases outside the gene matches: 7. CDR3 protein: CSAILQGAANYGYTF. The CDR3 DNA reads as TGCAGTGCTATTCTCCAGGGGGCGGCTAACTATGGCTACACCTTC.

V and J are TRBV2 and TRBJ1-1; D gene uncertain. CDR3 length equals 12 residues. V lost 0 bases to trimming and J lost 7 bases, with 6 bases between them. Per germline, CDR1 SNHLY and CDR2 FYNNEI. For the CDR3, the DNA is TGTGCCAGCAGTGAAGCAAGGATTGAAGCTTTCTTT. Its translation: CASSEARIEAFF.

This clonotype appeared a single time. The gene calls are TRBV5-1 and TRBJ2-7, with D maybe TRBD1 (5 bases). Deletions cut 3 bases from V and 4 bases from J, with 11 bases between. The CDR3 length is 13 residues. The germline CDR1 and CDR2 sequences are SGHRS and YFSETQ. CDR3 protein: CASSSSDKYEQYF. CDR3 bases: TGCGCCAGCAGCTCCTCGGACAAGTACGAGCAGTACTTC.

CDR3 in DNA: TGCGCCAGCAGCTTACTTGGCAATACGGATGAAAAACTGTTTTTT. Translated, it gives CASSLLGNTDEKLFF. This sequence joins TRBV5-1 and TRBJ1-4; no clear D gene. Germline-derived CDR1 and CDR2 are SGHRS and YFSETQ. The CDR3 consists of 15 residues. V shed 2 bases and J shed 6 bases, with 14 bases lying between them.

The gene calls are TRBV20-1 and TRBJ1-2, with D possibly being TRBD1 (6 bases). With 5 bases removed from V and 5 bases from J, the gap between germline ends came to 15 bases. The CDR3 has 13 residues. The germline CDR1 and CDR2 sequences are DFQATT and SNEGSKA (reference sequence). Here the CDR3 reads CSAYNRDYYGYTF. Here the CDR3 DNA reads TGCAGTGCTTATAACAGGGATTATTATGGCTACACCTTC.

The chain links TRBV25-1 to TRBJ1-1; D gene ambiguous. Trimming stripped 4 bases from V and 3 bases from J, with 9 bases between. CDR1 and CDR2 (germline): MGHDK, SYGVNS. The CDR3 is made up of 13 amino acids. The CDR3 is CASSALPDTEAFF. The CDR3 DNA reads as TGTGCCAGCAGTGCCCTACCTGACACTGAAGCTTTCTTT.

CDR3 in amino acids: CASSPRQGDYGYTF. The DNA of the CDR3 is TGTGCCAGCAGTCCCAGACAGGGGGACTATGGCTACACCTTC. V usage is TRBV6-6 and J usage is TRBJ1-2, with TRBD1 identical over 9 bases. Trimming cost V 5 bases and J 3 bases; bases outside gene matches: 4. CDR1 and CDR2 from the germline V gene are MNHNY and SVGAGI (reference sequence). The CDR3 has 14 amino acids.

This sequence joins TRBV29-1 and TRBJ2-2; no clear D. The length of the CDR3 is 12 residues. Germline CDR1 and CDR2: SQVTM and ANQGSEA. V was trimmed by 4 bases and J by 6 bases, leaving 9 bases between them. CDR3 sequence (DNA): TGCAGCGTTGTCTCGGTTTCCGGGGAGCTGTTTTTT. Encoded protein: CSVVSVSGELFF.

The chain carries TRBV20-1 and TRBJ2-4; no firm D call. The end of the DNA fits TRBJ2-7 better, so the J call may be wrong. The germline V gene encodes CDR1 DFQATT and CDR2 SNEGSKA (reference sequence). The CDR3 runs 12 residues. CDR3 nucleotides: TGCAGTGCTAGTATAACCCCCTACGAGCAGTACTTC. Its protein is CSASITPYEQYF.

The gene calls are TRBV7-2 and TRBJ2-4; D could derive from TRBD1 or TRBD2 (6 bases each). The J call may be faulty, since TRBJ2-5 better matches the DNA end. Germline assignment: CDR1 SGHTA and CDR2 FQGNSA. This CDR3 is 20 amino acids long. CDR3 bases: TGTGCCAGCAGCCCCACATTCAACACGGGGGCAACACCCGGGGTAGAGACCCAGTACTTC. It yields the protein CASSPTFNTGATPGVETQYF.

The rearrangement joins TRBV2 to TRBJ1-6; 10 bases map to TRBD1. CDR1 and CDR2 from the germline V gene are SNHLY and FYNNEI. Trimming cost V 6 bases and J 9 bases; bases outside gene matches: 14. CDR3 length: 17 residues. CDR3 in DNA: TGTGCCAGCAGGGAATCTTCCTGGACAGGGGGTACTTCACCCCTCCACTTT. Translated, it gives CASRESSWTGGTSPLHF.

The chain recombines TRBV11-2 with TRBJ2-3, with TRBD2 identical over 13 bases. Germline V gene sequence: CDR1 SGHAT, CDR2 FQNNGV. The CDR3 runs to 17 residues. The ends lost 5 bases at V and 5 bases at J; junction bases unmatched: 10. The CDR3 sequence: CASSLRRLAGGEDTQYF. CDR3 coding DNA: TGTGCCAGCAGCCTCCGTAGACTAGCGGGGGGAGAAGATACGCAGTATTTT. The variable domain in full, with the rest retrieved from reference TRBV11-2 and TRBJ2-3, is EAGVAQSPRYKIIEKRQSVAFWCNPISGHATLYWYQQILGQGPKLLIQFQNNGVVDDSQLPKDRFSAERLKGVDSTLKIQPAKLEDSAVYLCASSLRRLAGGEDTQYFGPGTRLTVL.

This clonotype was counted only a few times. The gene calls are TRBV27 and TRBJ1-2; no reliable D call. CDR1 MNHEY and CDR2 SMNVEV come from the germline V gene (reference sequence). Between the trimmed V and J ends, which lost 4 bases and 10 bases, there was a span of 22 bases. This CDR3 region has 15 residues. The CDR3: CASSYTNGRADDYTF. CDR3 DNA: TGTGCCAGCAGTTACACAAACGGGAGGGCTGATGACTACACCTTC.

V usage is TRBV27 and J usage is TRBJ2-7, with 7 bases that match TRBD1. CDR3 length equals 14 residues. Germline lookup yields CDR1 MNHEY and CDR2 SMNVEV (reference sequence). Germline trimming cut 6 bases from V and 1 base from J; bases unmatched to any gene: 6. The CDR3 loop is CASSSGQCSYEQYF. CDR3 coding DNA: TGTGCCAGCAGCTCGGGACAGTGTTCCTACGAGCAGTACTTC.

V is TRBV7-9 and J is TRBJ2-1; 10 bases fit TRBD2. Germline V gene data show CDR1 as SEHNR and CDR2 as FQNEAQ (reference sequence). Trimming removed 1 base from V and 7 bases from J; junction bases left unmatched: 13. The CDR3 is 18 amino acids. The CDR3 here is CASSLDPLAGVKLNEQFF. Here the CDR3 DNA reads TGTGCCAGCAGCTTAGACCCGCTAGCGGGAGTCAAACTGAATGAGCAGTTCTTC.

About this clonotype itself: A much larger clone differs by one base, so this may be a read error. This chain connects TRBV10-3 to TRBJ2-1; 12 positions agree with TRBD1. Germline V gives CDR1 ENHRY, CDR2 SYGVKD. Unmatched junction bases numbered 9, after V lost 2 bases and J lost 10 bases. CDR3 length: 16 amino acids. The chain's CDR3 is CAISELTGTGGKEQFF. CDR3 in DNA: TGTGCCATCAGTGAGCTTACCGGGACAGGGGGCAAGGAGCAGTTCTTC.

The chain couples TRBV5-6 to TRBJ2-5; 8 bases are shared with TRBD1. Gene TRBJ2-7 matches the end of the DNA better, so the J call may be wrong. Per the germline V gene, CDR1 is SGHDT and CDR2 is YYEEEE. The CDR3 has 13 amino acids. As DNA, the CDR3 is TGTGCCAGCAGCGTCGACAGGGGCCACGAGCAGTACTTC. Encoded protein: CASSVDRGHEQYF.